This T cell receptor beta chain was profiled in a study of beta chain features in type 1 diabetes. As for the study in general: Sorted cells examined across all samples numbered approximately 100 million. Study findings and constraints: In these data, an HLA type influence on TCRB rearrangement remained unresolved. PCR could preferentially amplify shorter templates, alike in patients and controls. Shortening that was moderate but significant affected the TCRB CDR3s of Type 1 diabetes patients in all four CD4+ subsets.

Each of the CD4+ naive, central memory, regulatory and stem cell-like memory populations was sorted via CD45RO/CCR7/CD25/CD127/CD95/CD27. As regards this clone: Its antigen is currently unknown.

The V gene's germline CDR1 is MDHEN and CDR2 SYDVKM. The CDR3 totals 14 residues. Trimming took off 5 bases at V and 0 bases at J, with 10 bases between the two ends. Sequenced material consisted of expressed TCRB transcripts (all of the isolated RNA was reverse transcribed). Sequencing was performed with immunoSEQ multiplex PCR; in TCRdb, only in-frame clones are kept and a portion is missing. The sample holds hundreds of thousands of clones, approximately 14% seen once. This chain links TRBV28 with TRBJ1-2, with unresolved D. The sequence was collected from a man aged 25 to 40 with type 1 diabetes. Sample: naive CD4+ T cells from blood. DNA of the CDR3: TGTGCCAGCAGTCGGGTATCAGCTAACTATGGCTACACCTTC. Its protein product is CASSRVSANYGYTF.